These 17 T cell receptor beta chains originate from one sample sequenced in a study of Graves' ophthalmopathy and Graves' hyperthyroidism. RNA transcripts were the source from which TCR beta CDR3 regions were amplified. HTBI-primed RT-PCR formed the first round, and a multiplex PCR formed the second. TCRdb ran MiXCR on the multiplex PCR reads and lists one entry per CDR3 protein. Of around 1,000,000 distinct CDR3 sequences in the sample, 35% to 45% are singletons; the top ten hold roughly 11%. The sequenced sample consisted of peripheral blood or thyroid tissue (not recorded which). These receptors all stem from an adult man with Graves' hyperthyroidism.

To note about this clonotype: A read error may be the cause here, since a much bigger clone is one base away. CDR3 DNA sequence: TGCAGTGCCTACTCCCCAGGAACCTACGAGCAGCACTTC. Translated, it gives CSAYSPGTYEQHF. The chain has TRBV20-1 and TRBJ2-7, with D uncertain. Germline CDR1 reads DFQATT; CDR2 reads SNEGSKA (reference sequence). The CDR3 is 13 amino acids.

This clonotype was detected a few times. J is TRBJ2-2 and V is TRBV19; possibly TRBD1 for D (6 bases). Trimming removed 5 bases at V and 4 bases at J, with 17 bases between. CDR3 size: 16 residues. Germline V gene data show CDR1 as LNHDA and CDR2 as SQIVND (reference sequence). The CDR3 region has the DNA TGTGCCAGTAGTCCTCTCCGGGACACAGCCACCGGGGAGCTGTTTTTT. Translation: CASSPLRDTATGELFF. The whole variable domain, remainder taken from reference TRBV19 and TRBJ2-2, is DGGITQSPKYLFRKEGQNVTLSCEQNLNHDAMYWYRQDPGQGLRLIYYSQIVNDFQKGDIAEGYSVSREKKESFPLTVTSAQKNPTAFYLCASSPLRDTATGELFFGEGSRLTVL.

In this sample, this clonotype turned up many times. The V and J genes are TRBV2 and TRBJ2-7; no definite D call. Germline V gene data show CDR1 as SNHLY and CDR2 as FYNNEI. This CDR3 has 13 residues. V lost 0 bases, J lost 7 bases, and 10 bases lay in between. In nucleotides, the CDR3 is TGTGCCAGCAGTGAAGCTTACAGCCGAGAGCAGTACTTC. This sequence encodes CASSEAYSREQYF.

The CDR3 protein is CSVATGGTEAFF. In DNA form, the CDR3 reads TGCAGCGTTGCCACAGGGGGCACTGAAGCTTTCTTT. This chain links TRBV29-1 with TRBJ1-1; TRBD1 matches at 8 bases. The CDR3 runs 12 residues. The V gene's germline CDR1 is SQVTM and CDR2 ANQGSEA. Trimming removed 4 bases from V and 4 bases from J; junction bases left unmatched: 2.

At least ten counts were recorded for this clonotype. The J gene is TRBJ2-2, the V gene TRBV24-1; D possibly corresponds to TRBD2 (5 bases). The CDR3 has 16 amino acids. V was shortened by 3 bases and J by 6 bases, with 16 bases between the two germline ends. Germline values: CDR1 KGHDR, CDR2 SFDVKD. The CDR3: CATSDAGSERPGELFF. The DNA of the CDR3 is TGTGCCACCAGTGATGCGGGCTCCGAACGTCCCGGGGAGCTGTTTTTT.

This clonotype was observed a few times. The chain joins TRBV4-3 to TRBJ1-1; D might be TRBD1 (5 bases). The germline V gene encodes CDR1 LGHNA and CDR2 YSLEER. V dropped 3 bases and J dropped 6 bases, with 17 bases sitting between them. The CDR3 consists of 15 residues. The CDR3 sequence: CASSHRGTVGSEAFF. CDR3 nucleotides: TGCGCCAGCAGCCACCGAGGGACGGTGGGGTCTGAAGCTTTCTTT.

This clonotype has ten or more counts. The chain joins TRBV19 to TRBJ2-6; a possible D gene is TRBD2 (5 bases). CDR1 is LNHDA, CDR2 SQIVND, per germline (reference sequence). The CDR3 sequence is 18 residues long. Trimming stripped 5 bases from V and 4 bases from J, with 21 bases between. The CDR3 loop reads CASSQAGLIMPGANVLTF. CDR3 bases: TGTGCCAGTAGTCAGGCGGGCTTAATCATGCCAGGGGCCAACGTCCTGACTTTC. The variable domain in full, completed from reference TRBV19 and TRBJ2-6, reads DGGITQSPKYLFRKEGQNVTLSCEQNLNHDAMYWYRQDPGQGLRLIYYSQIVNDFQKGDIAEGYSVSREKKESFPLTVTSAQKNPTAFYLCASSQAGLIMPGANVLTFGAGSRLTVL.

This clonotype was recorded at least ten times. This chain links TRBV20-1 with TRBJ2-7; the D is unclear. This CDR3 has 11 amino acids. Germline loops: CDR1 DFQATT, CDR2 SNEGSKA (reference sequence). Between the trimmed V and J ends, which lost 6 bases and 4 bases, there was a span of 10 bases. CDR3: CSAPRLYEQYF. The CDR3 bases are TGCAGTGCCCCACGGTTGTACGAGCAGTACTTC.

This clonotype appeared a few times. With a far larger clone one base away, a read error is the likely cause. The rearrangement joins TRBV9 to TRBJ2-7; D is unclear. CDR1 and CDR2 from the germline V gene are SGDLS and YYNGEE. The V and J ends lost 0 bases and 2 bases respectively, with 6 bases between them. The CDR3 covers 13 residues. The CDR3 DNA follows: TGTGCCAGCAGCGTAGGGAGTACCTACGAGCAGTACTTC. This translates into CASSVGSTYEQYF.

V is TRBV10-2 and J is TRBJ2-2; 13 nucleotides line up with TRBD2. Germline V lookup: CDR1 WSHSY, CDR2 SAAADI. J gave up 5 bases and V 8 bases, and 17 bases lay outside the gene matches. The CDR3 has 19 residues. CDR3 nucleotide sequence: TGCGCCAGCGGACGAGAAAAAAGACTAGCGGGAGGTGGGACCGGGGAGCTGTTTTTT. Residues: CASGREKRLAGGGTGELFF.

J is TRBJ1-6 and V is TRBV5-1; no clear D. The germline CDR1 and CDR2 sequences are SGHRS and YFSETQ. The CDR3 consists of 16 residues. The V end was cut by 0 bases, the J end by 4 bases, with 11 bases between. The CDR3 coding sequence is TGCGCCAGCAGCTTGGAGGTTCAGAGGTATAATTCACCCCTCCACTTT. This codes for CASSLEVQRYNSPLHF.

The genes are TRBV12-3 or TRBV12-4 and TRBJ2-5; 7 nucleotides line up with TRBD1. The CDR3 spans 13 residues. The V gene end was trimmed by 3 bases and the J gene end by 10 bases; junction bases not matched to a gene: 8. CDR3 sequence: CASSFQTGDSQYF. The CDR3 nucleotides are TGTGCCAGCAGTTTTCAAACAGGGGATAGCCAGTACTTC.

This clonotype was counted between two and nine times. The rearrangement links TRBV13 to TRBJ1-2; no definite D call. The CDR3 has 15 residues. The germline V gene has CDR1 PRHDT and CDR2 FYEKMQ (reference sequence). Trimming took off 5 bases at V and 0 bases at J, with 13 bases between the two ends. CDR3 sequence (DNA): TGTGCCAGCAGCCAAGGCCCCCGTACTAACTATGGCTACACCTTC. Residues: CASSQGPRTNYGYTF.

This clonotype has at least ten counts. The chain has TRBV15 and TRBJ1-4; TRBD1 might be the D (5 bases). This CDR3 comprises 15 residues. Germline CDR1 is LNHNV and CDR2 is YYDKDF (reference sequence). V was shortened by 3 bases and J by 4 bases, with 12 bases between the two germline ends. The CDR3 spells CATSRVLGGNEKLFF. CDR3 coding DNA: TGTGCCACCAGCAGGGTTCTGGGGGGTAATGAAAAACTGTTTTTT.

This clonotype came up a few times. V is TRBV6-2 or TRBV6-3 and J is TRBJ1-6; no clear D gene. CDR3 length: 14 amino acids. CDR1 and CDR2 (germline): MNHEY, SVGEGT. Between the trimmed V and J ends, which lost 10 bases and 6 bases, there was a span of 16 bases. The CDR3 coding sequence is TGTGCCACAGGAGGGATTTCGGGTAATTCACCCCTCCACTTT. It yields the protein CATGGISGNSPLHF.

CDR3 amino acids: CASTALNFGGELFF. For the CDR3, the DNA is TGTGCCAGCACGGCGCTAAATTTCGGCGGGGAGCTGTTTTTT. This chain uses TRBV14 with TRBJ2-2; D call uncertain. The CDR3 loop spans 14 amino acids. Trimming shortened V by 7 bases and J by 7 bases, and 16 bases separated the two germline ends. Germline V gene sequence: CDR1 SGHDN, CDR2 FVKESK.

The V gene is TRBV12-3 or TRBV12-4, the J gene TRBJ2-7, with 13 bases lining up with TRBD2. J was trimmed by 5 bases and V by 5 bases; bases with no gene match: 3. The CDR3 has 14 residues. The CDR3 sequence is CASSRTSGRNEQYF. The CDR3 DNA reads TGTGCCAGCAGTCGGACTAGCGGGAGAAACGAGCAGTACTTC.